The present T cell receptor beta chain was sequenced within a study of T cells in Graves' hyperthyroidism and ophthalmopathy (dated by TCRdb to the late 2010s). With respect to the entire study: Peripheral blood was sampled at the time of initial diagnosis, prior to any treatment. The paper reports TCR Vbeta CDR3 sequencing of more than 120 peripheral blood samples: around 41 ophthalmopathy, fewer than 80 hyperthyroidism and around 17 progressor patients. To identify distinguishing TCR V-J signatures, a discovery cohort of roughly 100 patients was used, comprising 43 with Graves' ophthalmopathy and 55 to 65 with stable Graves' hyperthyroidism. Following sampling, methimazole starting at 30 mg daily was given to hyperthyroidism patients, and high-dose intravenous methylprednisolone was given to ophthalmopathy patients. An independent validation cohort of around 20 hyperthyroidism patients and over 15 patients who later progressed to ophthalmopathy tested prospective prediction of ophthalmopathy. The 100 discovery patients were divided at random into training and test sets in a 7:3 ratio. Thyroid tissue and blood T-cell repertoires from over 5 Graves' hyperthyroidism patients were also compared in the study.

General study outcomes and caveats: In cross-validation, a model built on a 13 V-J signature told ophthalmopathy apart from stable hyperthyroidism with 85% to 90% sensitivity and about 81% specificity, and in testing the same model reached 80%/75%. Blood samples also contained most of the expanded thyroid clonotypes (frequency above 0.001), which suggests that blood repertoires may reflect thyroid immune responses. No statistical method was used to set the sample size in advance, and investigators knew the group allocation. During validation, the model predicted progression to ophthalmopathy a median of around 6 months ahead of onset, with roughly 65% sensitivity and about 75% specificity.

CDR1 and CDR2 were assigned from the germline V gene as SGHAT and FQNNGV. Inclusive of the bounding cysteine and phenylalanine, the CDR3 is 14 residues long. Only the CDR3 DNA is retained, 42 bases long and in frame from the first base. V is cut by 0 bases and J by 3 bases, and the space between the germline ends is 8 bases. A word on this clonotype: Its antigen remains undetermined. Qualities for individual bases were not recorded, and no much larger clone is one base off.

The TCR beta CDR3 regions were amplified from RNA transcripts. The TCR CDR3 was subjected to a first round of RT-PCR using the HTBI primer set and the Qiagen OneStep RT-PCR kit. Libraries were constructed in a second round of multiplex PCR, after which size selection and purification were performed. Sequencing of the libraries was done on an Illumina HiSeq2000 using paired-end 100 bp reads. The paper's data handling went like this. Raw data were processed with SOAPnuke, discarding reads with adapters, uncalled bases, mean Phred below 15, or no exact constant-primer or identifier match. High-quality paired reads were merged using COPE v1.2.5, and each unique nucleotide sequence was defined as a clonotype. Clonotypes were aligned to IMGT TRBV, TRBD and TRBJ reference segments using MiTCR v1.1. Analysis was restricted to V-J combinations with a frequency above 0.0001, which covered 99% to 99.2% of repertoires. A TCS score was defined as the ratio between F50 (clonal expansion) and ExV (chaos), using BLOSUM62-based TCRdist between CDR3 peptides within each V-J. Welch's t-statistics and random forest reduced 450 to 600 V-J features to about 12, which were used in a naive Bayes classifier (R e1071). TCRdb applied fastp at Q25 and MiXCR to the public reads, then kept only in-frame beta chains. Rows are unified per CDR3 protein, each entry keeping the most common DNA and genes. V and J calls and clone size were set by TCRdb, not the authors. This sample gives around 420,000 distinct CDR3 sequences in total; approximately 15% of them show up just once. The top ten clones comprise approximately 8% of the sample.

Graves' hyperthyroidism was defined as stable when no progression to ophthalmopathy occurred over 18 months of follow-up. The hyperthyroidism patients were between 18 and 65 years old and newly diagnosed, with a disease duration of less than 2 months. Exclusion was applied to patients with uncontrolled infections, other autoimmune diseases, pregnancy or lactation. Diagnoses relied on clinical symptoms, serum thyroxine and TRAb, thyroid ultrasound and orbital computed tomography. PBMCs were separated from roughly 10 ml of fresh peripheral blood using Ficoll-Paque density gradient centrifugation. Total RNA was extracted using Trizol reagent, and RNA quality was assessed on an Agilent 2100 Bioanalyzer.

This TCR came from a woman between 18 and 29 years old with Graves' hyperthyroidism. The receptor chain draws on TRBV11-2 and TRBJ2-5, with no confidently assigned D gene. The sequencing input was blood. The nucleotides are TGTGCCAGCAGCTTAGAAAACCGGGAAGAGACCCAGTACTTC. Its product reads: CASSLENREETQYF. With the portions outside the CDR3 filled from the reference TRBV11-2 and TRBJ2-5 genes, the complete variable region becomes EAGVAQSPRYKIIEKRQSVAFWCNPISGHATLYWYQQILGQGPKLLIQFQNNGVVDDSQLPKDRFSAERLKGVDSTLKIQPAKLEDSAVYLCASSLENREETQYFGPGTRLLVL.